This T cell receptor beta chain emerged from a study of T cell repertoires in ileal Crohn's disease. Study background: 30% to 40% were active smokers at surgery; median disease duration was roughly 8 years. Every patient was operated on for stricturing (61%) or penetrating (roughly 39%) complications. Broader study findings: Every patient over 26.8% clonality showed endoscopic recurrence.

The time point was: neoterminal ileum biopsy at postoperative endoscopy, about 6 months after surgery. CDR3 size: 16 residues. V shed 3 bases and J shed 2 bases, with 15 bases lying between them. Germline V lookup: CDR1 MNHNS, CDR2 SASEGT. This clone appeared once. Its antigen is still unknown. Clones were sequenced by immunoSEQ multiplex PCR, and TCRdb holds only the in-frame ones, with some missing. Here the sample spans about 11,000 clones, 55% to 75% being singletons. The receptor was isolated from an adult with Crohn's disease. Sample: ileal tissue. The rearrangement joins TRBV6-1 to TRBJ2-3; D unresolved. The CDR3 reads CASSDRSSSLTDTQYF. In DNA form, the CDR3 reads TGTGCCAGCAGTGACCGTTCAAGCTCTCTCACAGATACGCAGTATTTT.